Listed below are T cell receptor beta chains from one sample, sequenced in a study of cytomegalovirus exposure and HLA in healthy donors. Sequenced by immunoSEQ multiplex PCR; TCRdb stores in-frame clones only, minus some. The table has roughly 160,000 clones, around 73% seen once; the top ten hold 5.4%. The sample taken for sequencing was PBMCs. These receptors all stem from a woman under 30 in good health and CMV-seropositive. CDR3s include the opening cysteine and the closing phenylalanine or tryptophan. D genes are given only for firm matches. Clone size is not always given. Where it is, it says once, few, many or a class for expanded clones.

clone_size: .; cdr3_length: 14; j_call: TRBJ1-1; d_call: TRBD1; v_call: TRBV6-1; cdr3_aa: CALKTGLANTEAFF; cdr3_nt: TGTGCCCTTAAGACAGGGTTGGCGAACACTGAAGCTTTCTTT
clone_size: .; cdr3_length: 15; j_call: TRBJ2-5; d_call: TRBD1; v_call: TRBV7-3; cdr3_aa: CASSVTGGGGETQYF; cdr3_nt: TGTGCCAGCAGTGTTACAGGGGGCGGGGGTGAGACCCAGTACTTC
clone_size: .; cdr3_length: 13; j_call: TRBJ1-5; d_call: .; v_call: TRBV2; cdr3_aa: CASTRNLNQPQHF; cdr3_nt: TGTGCCAGCACCAGGAACCTCAATCAGCCCCAGCATTTT
clone_size: .; cdr3_length: 16; j_call: TRBJ1-2; d_call: TRBD1; v_call: TRBV5-1; cdr3_aa: CASSRATGMSNYGYTF; cdr3_nt: TGCGCCAGCAGCCGCGCGACAGGGATGAGTAACTATGGCTACACCTTC
clone_size: few; cdr3_length: 14; j_call: TRBJ2-7; d_call: TRBD1; v_call: TRBV5-6; cdr3_aa: CASSLGGLNYEQYF; cdr3_nt: TGTGCCAGCAGCTTAGGGGGCCTAAACTACGAGCAGTACTTC
clone_size: once; cdr3_length: 14; j_call: TRBJ2-2; d_call: .; v_call: TRBV27; cdr3_aa: CASSLYRFTGELFF; cdr3_nt: TGTGCCAGCAGTTTATACAGATTCACCGGGGAGCTGTTTTTT
clone_size: few; cdr3_length: 15; j_call: TRBJ2-1; d_call: TRBD1; v_call: TRBV9; cdr3_aa: CASSLRDRGYNEQFF; cdr3_nt: TGTGCCAGCAGCTTGAGGGACAGGGGCTACAATGAGCAGTTCTTC
clone_size: .; cdr3_length: 13; j_call: TRBJ2-1; d_call: .; v_call: TRBV6-1; cdr3_aa: CASSEQGLDEQFF; cdr3_nt: TGTGCCAGCAGTGAACAGGGTTTGGATGAGCAGTTCTTC
clone_size: few; cdr3_length: 13; j_call: TRBJ1-1; d_call: TRBD1; v_call: TRBV6-5; cdr3_aa: CASSRQGRTEAFF; cdr3_nt: TGTGCCAGCAGTCGACAGGGGAGAACTGAAGCTTTCTTT
clone_size: .; cdr3_length: 14; j_call: TRBJ1-2; d_call: .; v_call: TRBV29-1; cdr3_aa: CSVRDRAHLYGYTF; cdr3_nt: TGCAGCGTCCGGGATCGGGCACATCTCTATGGCTACACCTTC
clone_size: few; cdr3_length: 16; j_call: TRBJ2-2; d_call: TRBD2; v_call: TRBV7-2; cdr3_aa: CASSLSPGGTAGELFF; cdr3_nt: TGTGCCAGCAGCTTATCACCCGGGGGGACGGCCGGGGAGCTGTTTTTT
clone_size: .; cdr3_length: 13; j_call: TRBJ2-7; d_call: TRBD1; v_call: TRBV30; cdr3_aa: CARRDSMNYEQYF; cdr3_nt: TGTGCCCGCCGGGACAGCATGAACTACGAGCAGTACTTC
clone_size: once; cdr3_length: 15; j_call: TRBJ2-3; d_call: TRBD1; v_call: TRBV7-8; cdr3_aa: CASRDTGVVADTQYF; cdr3_nt: TGTGCCAGCAGGGACACAGGGGTTGTGGCAGATACGCAGTATTTT
clone_size: .; cdr3_length: 15; j_call: TRBJ2-1; d_call: TRBD2; v_call: TRBV18; cdr3_aa: CASSHLAGGYNEQFF; cdr3_nt: TGTGCCAGCTCACATCTAGCGGGGGGTTACAATGAGCAGTTCTTC
clone_size: .; cdr3_length: 16; j_call: TRBJ1-6; d_call: .; v_call: TRBV9; cdr3_aa: CASSSAGGSYNSPLHF; cdr3_nt: TGTGCCAGCAGCTCAGCCGGGGGCTCCTATAATTCACCCCTCCACTTT
clone_size: once; cdr3_length: 18; j_call: TRBJ1-4; d_call: TRBD1; v_call: TRBV19; cdr3_aa: CASSNPTGQASLNEKLFF; cdr3_nt: TGTGCCAGTAGTAACCCGACCGGACAGGCGTCCCTGAATGAAAAACTGTTTTTT
clone_size: .; cdr3_length: 15; j_call: TRBJ2-5; d_call: .; v_call: TRBV7-3; cdr3_aa: CASSLTAGAGETQYF; cdr3_nt: TGTGCCAGCAGCTTAACGGCGGGGGCGGGGGAGACCCAGTACTTC
clone_size: .; cdr3_length: 16; j_call: TRBJ2-2; d_call: TRBD1; v_call: TRBV7-2; cdr3_aa: CASSRYTGANTGELFF; cdr3_nt: TGTGCCAGCAGCCGTTATACAGGGGCGAACACTGGGGAGCTGTTTTTT
clone_size: .; cdr3_length: 14; j_call: TRBJ1-6; d_call: TRBD1; v_call: TRBV30; cdr3_aa: CAWQTGFVGSPLHF; cdr3_nt: TGTGCCTGGCAGACAGGGTTCGTTGGTTCACCCCTCCACTTT
clone_size: .; cdr3_length: 12; j_call: TRBJ1-1; d_call: .; v_call: TRBV5-6; cdr3_aa: CASSLVGVEAFF; cdr3_nt: TGTGCCAGCAGCTTGGTAGGGGTTGAAGCTTTCTTT
clone_size: .; cdr3_length: 14; j_call: TRBJ1-2; d_call: .; v_call: TRBV5-8; cdr3_aa: CASSLSDSKWGYTF; cdr3_nt: TGTGCCAGCAGCTTGTCCGACAGTAAATGGGGCTACACCTTC
clone_size: .; cdr3_length: 14; j_call: TRBJ2-5; d_call: TRBD2; v_call: TRBV30; cdr3_aa: CASTSGTFQETQYF; cdr3_nt: TGTGCCTCCACTAGCGGGACCTTCCAAGAGACCCAGTACTTC
clone_size: .; cdr3_length: 15; j_call: TRBJ2-5; d_call: TRBD1; v_call: TRBV7-2; cdr3_aa: CASSLFTGGRETQYF; cdr3_nt: TGTGCCAGCAGCTTATTTACAGGGGGGCGAGAGACCCAGTACTTC
clone_size: few; cdr3_length: 16; j_call: TRBJ2-1; d_call: TRBD2; v_call: TRBV5-1; cdr3_aa: CASSLAGSGGTDEQFF; cdr3_nt: TGCGCCAGCAGCTTGGCCGGCAGCGGGGGGACGGATGAGCAGTTCTTC
clone_size: .; cdr3_length: 15; j_call: TRBJ2-2; d_call: .; v_call: TRBV5-1; cdr3_aa: CASSPVGLDTGELFF; cdr3_nt: TGCGCCAGCAGCCCCGTGGGGCTTGACACCGGGGAGCTGTTTTTT
clone_size: few; cdr3_length: 13; j_call: TRBJ2-1; d_call: TRBD1; v_call: TRBV7-7; cdr3_aa: CASSMGQGSEQFF; cdr3_nt: TGTGCTAGCAGCATGGGACAGGGGAGTGAGCAGTTCTTC
clone_size: .; cdr3_length: 17; j_call: TRBJ1-1; d_call: .; v_call: TRBV19; cdr3_aa: CASRTDRPEYPNTEAFF; cdr3_nt: TGTGCCAGTAGAACCGACAGGCCCGAATACCCGAACACTGAAGCTTTCTTT
clone_size: .; cdr3_length: 16; j_call: TRBJ2-3; d_call: .; v_call: TRBV18; cdr3_aa: CASSQEPIISTDTQYF; cdr3_nt: TGTGCCAGCTCCCAGGAACCCATCATAAGCACAGATACGCAGTATTTT
clone_size: once; cdr3_length: 15; j_call: TRBJ1-1; d_call: .; v_call: TRBV5-3; cdr3_aa: CARSLSDGPNTEAFF; cdr3_nt: TGTGCCAGAAGCTTAAGTGATGGCCCGAACACTGAAGCTTTCTTT
clone_size: .; cdr3_length: 13; j_call: TRBJ1-5; d_call: .; v_call: TRBV6-6; cdr3_aa: CASSYSRGQPQHF; cdr3_nt: TGTGCCAGCAGTTACTCCCGGGGGCAGCCCCAGCATTTT
clone_size: .; cdr3_length: 17; j_call: TRBJ1-6; d_call: .; v_call: TRBV30; cdr3_aa: CAWKWRDGSSYNSPLHF; cdr3_nt: TGTGCCTGGAAGTGGAGGGACGGGAGCTCCTATAATTCACCCCTCCACTTT
clone_size: .; cdr3_length: 17; j_call: TRBJ2-1; d_call: TRBD2; v_call: TRBV4-2; cdr3_aa: CASSPPGLALSYNEQFF; cdr3_nt: TGTGCCAGCAGCCCCCCCGGACTAGCGCTTTCCTACAATGAGCAGTTCTTC
clone_size: .; cdr3_length: 15; j_call: TRBJ2-3; d_call: .; v_call: TRBV7-3; cdr3_aa: CASSLRPSEVDTQYF; cdr3_nt: TGTGCCAGCAGCTTAAGGCCTAGCGAGGTAGATACGCAGTATTTT
clone_size: .; cdr3_length: 17; j_call: TRBJ1-5; d_call: .; v_call: TRBV7-2; cdr3_aa: CASSLDRVRASNQPQHF; cdr3_nt: TGTGCCAGCAGCTTAGACAGGGTCAGGGCTAGCAATCAGCCCCAGCATTTT
clone_size: once; cdr3_length: 15; j_call: TRBJ2-2; d_call: TRBD1; v_call: TRBV7-2; cdr3_aa: CASRLTGVGTGELFF; cdr3_nt: TGTGCCAGCAGACTAACAGGGGTGGGCACCGGGGAGCTGTTTTTT
clone_size: .; cdr3_length: 12; j_call: TRBJ1-5; d_call: .; v_call: TRBV10-3; cdr3_aa: CAISDTEQPQHF; cdr3_nt: TGTGCCATCAGCGACACAGAACAGCCCCAGCATTTT
clone_size: .; cdr3_length: 12; j_call: TRBJ1-1; d_call: TRBD1; v_call: TRBV9; cdr3_aa: CASSVGQGGAFF; cdr3_nt: TGTGCCAGCAGCGTCGGACAGGGTGGAGCTTTCTTT
clone_size: .; cdr3_length: 16; j_call: TRBJ1-2; d_call: TRBD1; v_call: TRBV28; cdr3_aa: CASSLERGTGSGGYTF; cdr3_nt: TGTGCCAGCAGTTTGGAGCGAGGGACAGGTTCTGGTGGCTACACCTTC
clone_size: .; cdr3_length: 17; j_call: TRBJ1-5; d_call: .; v_call: TRBV18; cdr3_aa: CASSPPGASASNQPQHF; cdr3_nt: TGTGCCAGCTCACCACCGGGGGCGTCTGCTAGCAATCAGCCCCAGCATTTT
clone_size: .; cdr3_length: 12; j_call: TRBJ1-5; d_call: .; v_call: TRBV7-9; cdr3_aa: CASSLGEQPQHF; cdr3_nt: TGTGCCAGCAGCTTGGGAGAACAGCCCCAGCATTTT
clone_size: .; cdr3_length: 17; j_call: TRBJ1-6; d_call: .; v_call: TRBV19; cdr3_aa: CASSLERVRGGNSPLHF; cdr3_nt: TGTGCCAGTAGTCTCGAGAGAGTCAGAGGCGGTAATTCACCCCTCCACTTT
clone_size: .; cdr3_length: 13; j_call: TRBJ2-7; d_call: TRBD1; v_call: TRBV7-2; cdr3_aa: CASSLTGGYEQYF; cdr3_nt: TGTGCCAGCAGCTTAACAGGGGGCTACGAGCAGTACTTC
clone_size: .; cdr3_length: 14; j_call: TRBJ2-5; d_call: TRBD1; v_call: TRBV5-1; cdr3_aa: CASSSQGDPNEQYF; cdr3_nt: TGCGCCAGCAGCTCGCAGGGGGACCCTAATGAGCAGTACTTC
clone_size: .; cdr3_length: 14; j_call: TRBJ2-2; d_call: .; v_call: TRBV19; cdr3_aa: CASHPHRPTGELFF; cdr3_nt: TGTGCCAGCCACCCCCACAGGCCCACCGGGGAGCTGTTTTTT
clone_size: .; cdr3_length: 14; j_call: TRBJ2-7; d_call: TRBD1; v_call: TRBV7-9; cdr3_aa: CASSRDRGYYEQYF; cdr3_nt: TGTGCCAGCAGCCGGGACAGAGGTTACTACGAGCAGTACTTC
clone_size: .; cdr3_length: 13; j_call: TRBJ1-5; d_call: .; v_call: TRBV6-5; cdr3_aa: CASSYEASRPQHF; cdr3_nt: TGTGCCAGCAGTTACGAGGCTTCACGGCCCCAGCATTTT
clone_size: .; cdr3_length: 20; j_call: TRBJ2-3; d_call: TRBD2; v_call: TRBV7-3; cdr3_aa: CASSPRNRLAGGQNTDTQYF; cdr3_nt: TGTGCCAGCAGCCCCCGTAACCGACTAGCGGGGGGGCAGAACACAGATACGCAGTATTTT
clone_size: .; cdr3_length: 11; j_call: TRBJ2-7; d_call: .; v_call: TRBV4-2; cdr3_aa: CASSQGAEQYF; cdr3_nt: TGTGCCAGCAGCCAAGGGGCCGAGCAGTACTTC
clone_size: .; cdr3_length: 12; j_call: TRBJ1-3; d_call: .; v_call: TRBV29-1; cdr3_aa: CSVLTSGNTIYF; cdr3_nt: TGCAGCGTTCTCACATCAGGAAACACCATATATTTT
clone_size: .; cdr3_length: 15; j_call: TRBJ1-2; d_call: .; v_call: TRBV4-2; cdr3_aa: CASSQIQGSDYGYTF; cdr3_nt: TGTGCCAGCAGCCAAATACAGGGATCTGACTATGGCTACACCTTC
clone_size: .; cdr3_length: 14; j_call: TRBJ1-4; d_call: .; v_call: TRBV18; cdr3_aa: CASSPQATNEKLFF; cdr3_nt: TGTGCCAGCTCACCCCAGGCCACTAATGAAAAACTGTTTTTT
clone_size: .; cdr3_length: 13; j_call: TRBJ2-3; d_call: .; v_call: TRBV5-1; cdr3_aa: CASSPPRTDTQYF; cdr3_nt: TGCGCCAGCAGCCCCCCGCGGACAGATACGCAGTATTTT
clone_size: once; cdr3_length: 13; j_call: TRBJ2-7; d_call: .; v_call: TRBV5-4; cdr3_aa: CASSLARVGEQYF; cdr3_nt: TGTGCCAGCAGCTTGGCCAGGGTTGGCGAGCAGTACTTC